This TCR beta chain was found in a study of CXCR3-negative and CXCR3-positive naive CD8 T cells. This CDR3 spans 11 amino acids. Germline V gene lookup returns CDR1 SSHAT and CDR2 FNYEAQ (reference sequence). In preparing the TRB cDNA libraries, 5' RACE with UMI labels was used. TCRdb reanalyzed the 5' RACE reads and collapses them to one entry per CDR3 protein, without DNA. Found here are over 100,000 distinct CDR3 sequences; the top ten clones hold roughly 0.29%. Whole-study findings and limits: In cryopreserved cells, CXCR3 expression partially decreased, and fresh PBMCs were used in most assays.

Comments on this clonotype: Antigen specificity is unknown.

The J gene is TRBJ1-2, the V gene TRBV7-7. The sequenced sample was naive CXCR3- CD8+ T cells from blood. Described subset: CD45RO-CCR7+CD27+CD95- naive CD8+ T cells lacking CXCR3 (TNR3-). The clonotype was recovered from a human donor in good health. Some clones in this sample may be carry-over from other donors' samples. CDR3: CASRTTYGYTF.